This T cell receptor beta chain originates from a study of blood T cell repertoires in COVID-19 (dated by TCRdb to 2018 to 2020). The study in broad terms: Samples from collaborators originated in the United States, Italy and Spain and spanned both the acute and convalescent phases of COVID-19. The material from the prospective study consisted of cDNA or gDNA derived from T cells, B-cell-depleted T cells, or PBMCs. The dataset comprised deeply sampled blood TCRbeta repertoires from subjects exposed to, actively infected with, or recovered from COVID-19. The repertoires were made available in a free public database intended to serve as a resource for research on the immune response to SARS-CoV-2. Samples were obtained from the ongoing ImmuneRACE study (first 160 participants) and from 1,254 subjects provided by 6 global collaborators. Sample metadata almost always included a de-identified subject ID, COVID-19 status, age in years and sex. Where HLA class I and class II types were available, the types were taken from metadata supplied by the sample provider, not from assay-based typing.

The immunoSEQ Assay, a bias-controlled multiplex PCR, was used to amplify TCRbeta CDR3 regions from genomic DNA. Concerning the study's data processing: The number of nucleated cells in each sample was estimated from the amplification of reference gene primers within the assay. To quantify the absolute abundance of each unique TCRbeta CDR3 rearrangement, sequence reads were collapsed and filtered. For each sample, productive Simpson clonality was calculated by taking the square root of Simpson's diversity index across productive rearrangements. TCRdb re-hosts the immuneACCESS table, in-frame sequences only. Its copies lack some clones; in the studies checked, an unresolved V gene accounts for under half of them, and the cause for the rest is not known. V and J calls and clone size are given by that table; D and trimming were obtained from the DNA. The sample table holds some 220,000 clones, of which 75% to 90% were seen once. 5.2% of the sample lies in the top ten.

On this clone itself: Its antigen is currently not known. There are no base qualities to consult, and no much larger clone falls within one base.

One collaborating source in Seattle enrolled patients during active infection and followed them longitudinally through the course of disease. Collaborating institutions collected whole blood in K2EDTA tubes following their own protocols. Collaborator samples were shipped for TCRbeta analysis as frozen whole blood, isolated PBMCs, or DNA extracted from either sample type. Results and caveats for the whole study, not just this receptor: How much clinical and demographic metadata was included differed by source and by participant, and the metadata was provided uncurated.

The source is a woman in her 70s with COVID-19, enrolled during active disease. Sequences were obtained from peripheral blood.

CDR3 region: CASSFDGQQTQYF. The nucleotide sequence reads as follows: TGTGCCAGCAGCTTTGACGGACAGCAGACCCAGTACTTC. Recombination connected TRBV7-9 to TRBJ2-5; TRBD1 is a weak D gene call, 6 bases matching. Trimming removed 3 bases from V and 6 bases from J, leaving 11 bases between the germline ends. Reading the germline V gene (reference sequence) gives CDR1 SEHNR and CDR2 FQNEAQ. The CDR3 runs 13 residues from the cysteine to the phenylalanine. Only CDR3 DNA is held: 39 bases, read in frame from base 1.